These 10 T cell receptor beta chains were sequenced from one sample in a study of cytomegalovirus exposure and HLA in healthy donors. A multiplex PCR was run with 60 Vbeta primers and 13 Jbeta primers. Generated by immunoSEQ multiplex PCR, the TCRdb table keeps only in-frame clones and is missing some. This table holds 120,000 or so clones, approximately 83% found once. The sequenced material came from PBMCs. All receptors derive from a woman aged 40 to 50 in good health and CMV-seropositive.

This clone has only a few counts. The chain combines TRBV5-1 with TRBJ1-1; 8 bases are shared with TRBD1. Germline CDR1 and CDR2: SGHRS and YFSETQ. With V trimmed by 4 bases and J by 2 bases, 10 bases remained unmatched. The CDR3 consists of 16 residues. This CDR3 reads CASSPGGGWGNTEAFF. For the CDR3, the DNA is TGCGCCAGCAGCCCAGGGGGCGGGTGGGGAAACACTGAAGCTTTCTTT.

The chain has TRBV27 and TRBJ2-6, with unresolved D. V was trimmed by 6 bases and J by 1 base, leaving 4 bases between them. This CDR3 is built from 13 residues. Per germline, CDR1 MNHEY and CDR2 SMNVEV (reference sequence). The CDR3 region has the DNA TGTGCCAGCAGCCTATCTGGGGCCAACGTCCTGACTTTC. Its translation: CASSLSGANVLTF.

A note on this clone: One end of the junction does not line up with germline, which may come from a read error. The chain joins TRBV7-9 to TRBJ2-4; perhaps TRBD2 as D (5 bases). The CDR3 runs to 12 residues. In germline, CDR1 is SEHNR, CDR2 FQNEAQ (reference sequence). The CDR3 DNA sequence: TGTTCCAGCAGCTTGACGGCGGAGGTTCAGTACTTC. Translated, it gives CSSSLTAEVQYF.

V gene TRBV19 combines with J gene TRBJ1-5; no clear D. The CDR3 length is 12 residues. In germline, CDR1 is LNHDA, CDR2 SQIVND (reference sequence). V was trimmed by 4 bases and J by 6 bases, leaving 7 bases between them. CDR3 nucleotides: TGTGCCAGTAGTACAGTCACTCAGCCCCAGCATTTT. Translated, it gives CASSTVTQPQHF. Supplemented by reference TRBV19 and TRBJ1-5, the full variable domain reads DGGITQSPKYLFRKEGQNVTLSCEQNLNHDAMYWYRQDPGQGLRLIYYSQIVNDFQKGDIAEGYSVSREKKESFPLTVTSAQKNPTAFYLCASSTVTQPQHFGDGTRLSIL.

The V call is TRBV28, the J call TRBJ1-1; D call uncertain. V shed 8 bases and J shed 0 bases, with 10 bases lying between them. The CDR3 is made up of 13 amino acids. From germline, CDR1 is MDHEN and CDR2 SYDVKM. The CDR3 nucleotides are TGTGCCAGCCCTTTTCCCCTGAACACTGAAGCTTTCTTT. Amino acids: CASPFPLNTEAFF.

CDR3: CASSIDRAGGLYEQFF. The CDR3 coding sequence is TGTGCCAGTAGTATAGATCGTGCGGGAGGGCTTTATGAGCAGTTCTTC. The gene calls are TRBV19 and TRBJ2-1; TRBD2 matches 9 bases. CDR1 and CDR2 from the germline V gene are LNHDA and SQIVND (reference sequence). With V trimmed by 0 bases and J by 8 bases, 8 bases remained unmatched. CDR3 size: 16 residues.

The CDR3 DNA follows: TGTGCCAGTAGTATAGAAAGCTACACCGGGGAGCTGTTTTTT. It specifies CASSIESYTGELFF. The chain is built from TRBV19 and TRBJ2-2; D gene uncertain. The CDR3 spans 14 residues. V lost 0 bases to trimming and J lost 3 bases, with 5 bases between them. The V gene's germline CDR1 is LNHDA and CDR2 SQIVND (reference sequence). Full variable domain (remainder filled in from reference TRBV19 and TRBJ2-2): DGGITQSPKYLFRKEGQNVTLSCEQNLNHDAMYWYRQDPGQGLRLIYYSQIVNDFQKGDIAEGYSVSREKKESFPLTVTSAQKNPTAFYLCASSIESYTGELFFGEGSRLTVL.

The CDR3 spells CASSPRTGVMNTEAFF. For the CDR3, the DNA is TGTGCCAGTAGTCCGCGGACAGGAGTGATGAACACTGAAGCTTTCTTT. The rearrangement joins TRBV19 to TRBJ1-1; 7 bases map to TRBD1. Germline V gene sequence: CDR1 LNHDA, CDR2 SQIVND (reference sequence). The CDR3 sequence is 16 residues long. Trimming removed 5 bases from V and 0 bases from J; junction bases left unmatched: 9.

The table lists this clone with a few counts. This sample includes further DNA sequences coding for the same CDR3. The rearrangement joins TRBV5-1 to TRBJ2-1, with 9 bases aligning to TRBD2. V dropped 2 bases and J dropped 7; count of bases not matched to a gene: 7. Germline loops: CDR1 SGHRS, CDR2 YFSETQ. The CDR3 length is 15 residues. The CDR3: CASSFSGSIENEQFF. As DNA, the CDR3 is TGCGCCAGCAGCTTTAGCGGGAGTATCGAGAATGAGCAGTTCTTC.

J is TRBJ2-7 and V is TRBV18; 8 nucleotides line up with TRBD1. Trimming removed 4 bases from V and 1 base from J; junction bases left unmatched: 6. CDR3 length: 15 amino acids. The germline CDR1 and CDR2 sequences are KGHSH and LQKENI. CDR3 sequence reads: CASSLAQGASYEQYF. CDR3 nucleotide sequence: TGTGCCAGCTCACTGGCCCAGGGGGCATCCTACGAGCAGTACTTC.